These 14 T cell receptor beta chains were sequenced from one sample in a study of T cells after yellow fever vaccination. MiXCR, run by TCRdb on the 5' RACE reads, gives a single entry per CDR3 protein. The table lists about 310,000 distinct CDR3 sequences, roughly 3.5% of them singletons. Here the sequenced sample was PBMCs, taken on the day of the yellow fever booster vaccination. Every receptor here comes from a young man who received the YFV17D yellow fever vaccine.

The J gene is TRBJ2-2, the V gene TRBV24-1, with 7 bases that match TRBD1. Germline assignment: CDR1 KGHDR and CDR2 SFDVKD. J gave up 5 bases and V 4 bases, and 6 bases lay outside the gene matches. The CDR3 contains 15 residues. DNA of the CDR3: TGTGCCACCAGTGACACTACGACAGGGACCGGGGAGCTGTTTTTT. As protein: CATSDTTTGTGELFF.

This clonotype appeared a few times. The chain carries TRBV5-5 and TRBJ2-4, with D hard to call. From germline, CDR1 is SGHKS and CDR2 YYEKEE (reference sequence). The CDR3 is 12 residues long. Trimming cost V 4 bases and J 7 bases, with 9 bases left between them. DNA for the CDR3: TGTGCCAGCAGCATTAATAGTAACATTCAGTACTTC. Translating it yields CASSINSNIQYF.

This clonotype was found many times. This chain joins TRBV5-1 and TRBJ2-5; 7 nucleotides agree with TRBD2. Germline values: CDR1 SGHRS, CDR2 YFSETQ. Trimming cost V 1 base and J 1 base; bases outside gene matches: 4. The length of the CDR3 is 15 residues. CDR3 in amino acids: CASSLQRDSQETQYF. The DNA of the CDR3 is TGCGCCAGCAGCTTGCAGCGGGACTCCCAAGAGACCCAGTACTTC.

At least ten counts were recorded for this clonotype. The chain joins TRBV21-1 to TRBJ2-2. TRBV21-1 is deemed a pseudogene. The CDR3 extends over 15 amino acids. The CDR3 DNA sequence: TGTGCCAGCAGCAAAGACCGCCTGAACACCGGGGAGCTGTTTTTT. This codes for CASSKDRLNTGELFF.

This chain uses TRBV4-1 with TRBJ2-1, with 13 positions matching TRBD2. Germline trimming cut 1 base from V and 5 bases from J; bases unmatched to any gene: 11. CDR1 is MGHRA and CDR2 is YSYEKL in the germline V gene. This CDR3 is 19 amino acids long. The CDR3 region is CASSQGYFPGTSGNNEQFF. In DNA, the CDR3 is TGCGCCAGCAGCCAAGGCTACTTTCCCGGGACTAGCGGGAACAATGAGCAGTTCTTC.

This clonotype was counted many times. The chain recombines TRBV5-1 with TRBJ1-1; D gene unclear. V was trimmed by 2 bases and J by 8 bases, leaving 10 bases between them. Germline values: CDR1 SGHRS, CDR2 YFSETQ. CDR3 length: 12 residues. The CDR3 region has the DNA TGCGCCAGCAGCTTAGCCCCTCCAGAAGCTTTCTTT. Translation gives CASSLAPPEAFF.

This clonotype showed up many times. This chain joins TRBV30 and TRBJ2-5; no clear D gene. The length of the CDR3 is 14 residues. Germline V gives CDR1 GTSNPN, CDR2 SVGIG (reference sequence). V was trimmed by 0 bases and J by 4 bases, leaving 12 bases between them. CDR3 protein: CAWSVSSSGETQYF. DNA of the CDR3: TGTGCCTGGAGTGTATCTTCCTCCGGAGAGACCCAGTACTTC.

This clonotype was seen many times. The chain uses TRBV7-2 and TRBJ2-2; D not certain. The germline V gene encodes CDR1 SGHTA and CDR2 FQGNSA. The CDR3 is 16 residues long. Trimming took off 5 bases at V and 1 base at J, with 14 bases between the two ends. The CDR3, as DNA: TGTGCCAGCAGCCGTAGTCGGGCACAGAACACCGGGGAGCTGTTTTTT. It encodes CASSRSRAQNTGELFF.

CDR3 region: CASSTGYLTEAFF. CDR3 sequence (DNA): TGTGCCAGCAGTACAGGGTATTTAACTGAAGCTTTCTTT. This rearrangement joins TRBV12-3 or TRBV12-4 to TRBJ1-1; weak D call: TRBD1 (6 bases). Trimming took 5 bases from V and 5 from J, leaving 12 bases between them. The CDR3 extends over 13 amino acids.

J is TRBJ1-2 and V is TRBV5-1; D is uncertain. CDR1 is SGHRS and CDR2 is YFSETQ in the germline V gene. The ends were cut back, 1 base at V and 1 base at J, with 5 bases in the middle. The CDR3 has 13 residues. The CDR3 protein is CASSLYDNYGYTF. CDR3 nucleotide sequence: TGCGCCAGCAGCTTGTACGATAACTATGGCTACACCTTC.

This clonotype has just a few counts. J is TRBJ2-5 and V is TRBV7-2; D tentatively reads TRBD1 or TRBD2 (6 bases each). In germline, CDR1 is SGHTA, CDR2 FQGNSA. The CDR3 sequence is 15 residues long. V was cut by 1 base and J by 2 bases, with 11 bases left in between. This chain's CDR3 is CASSLDGGLQETQYF. Written as DNA, the CDR3 is TGTGCCAGCAGCTTAGATGGGGGGCTGCAAGAGACCCAGTACTTC.

This clonotype was counted between two and nine times. The J gene is TRBJ1-5, the V gene TRBV29-1; D uncertain. Germline V CDR1 and CDR2: SQVTM, ANQGSEA. V gave up 4 bases and J gave up 5 bases, with 12 bases separating them. The CDR3 extends over 13 amino acids. The CDR3 DNA is TGCAGCGTTGGTTTAAGGGAGGATCAGCCCCAGCATTTT. Residues: CSVGLREDQPQHF.

V gene TRBV3-1 combines with J gene TRBJ2-3; tentatively, D is TRBD2 (5 bases). CDR3 length equals 14 residues. Trimming took 1 base from V and 5 from J, leaving 10 bases between them. The germline CDR1 and CDR2 sequences are LGHDT and YNNKEL (reference sequence). The CDR3 region is CASSQVEVIDTQYF. The CDR3 DNA reads TGTGCCAGCAGCCAAGTGGAGGTTATAGATACGCAGTATTTT.

The chain couples TRBV30 to TRBJ2-2; the match to TRBD2 covers 9 bases. The CDR3 length is 16 residues. The trim removed 0 bases at V and 4 bases at J, leaving 6 bases unmatched. Per the germline V gene, CDR1 is GTSNPN and CDR2 is SVGIG (reference sequence). This chain's CDR3 is CAWSVLAGVLTGELFF. CDR3 coding DNA: TGTGCCTGGAGTGTATTAGCGGGAGTTCTCACCGGGGAGCTGTTTTTT.